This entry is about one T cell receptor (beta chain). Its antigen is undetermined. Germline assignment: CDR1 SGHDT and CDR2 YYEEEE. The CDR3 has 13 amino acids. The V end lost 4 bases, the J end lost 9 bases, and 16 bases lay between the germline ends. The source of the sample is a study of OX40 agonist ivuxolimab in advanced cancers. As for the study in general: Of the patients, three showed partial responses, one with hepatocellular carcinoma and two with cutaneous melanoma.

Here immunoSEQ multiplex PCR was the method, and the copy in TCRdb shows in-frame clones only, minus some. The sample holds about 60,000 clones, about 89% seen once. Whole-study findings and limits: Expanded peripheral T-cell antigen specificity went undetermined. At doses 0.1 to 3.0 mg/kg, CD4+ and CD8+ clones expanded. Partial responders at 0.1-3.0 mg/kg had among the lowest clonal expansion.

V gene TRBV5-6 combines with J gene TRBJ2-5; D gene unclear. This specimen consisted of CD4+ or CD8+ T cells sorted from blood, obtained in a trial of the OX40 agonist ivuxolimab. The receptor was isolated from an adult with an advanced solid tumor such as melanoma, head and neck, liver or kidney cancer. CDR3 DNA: TGTGCCAGCAGCCAGGTTCCCTCCCCCCCCCAGTACTTC. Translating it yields CASSQVPSPPQYF.